These 11 T cell receptor beta chains came from one sample sequenced in a study of cytomegalovirus exposure and HLA in healthy donors. The PCR employed 60 Vbeta primers together with 13 Jbeta primers. Generated by immunoSEQ multiplex PCR, the TCRdb table keeps only in-frame clones and is missing some. Of 190,000 or so clones in the sample, 80% to 85% are singletons; the top ten hold over 1.5%. Sequences were obtained from PBMCs. The receptors derive from a man aged 45-65 years in good health and CMV-seronegative.

The chain recombines TRBV30 with TRBJ2-7; D not certain. The CDR3 consists of 15 residues. The V gene lost 0 bases and the J gene lost 2 bases, with 14 bases spanning the gap. Looked up from germline, CDR1 is GTSNPN and CDR2 is SVGIG (reference sequence). The CDR3, as DNA: TGTGCCTGGAGTGTACCCCTCCCTAAAACCTACGAGCAGTACTTC. It specifies CAWSVPLPKTYEQYF.

The rearrangement links TRBV5-1 to TRBJ2-7; 7 bases line up with TRBD1. The germline CDR1 and CDR2 sequences are SGHRS and YFSETQ. With V trimmed by 3 bases and J by 0 bases, 0 bases remained unmatched. CDR3 length: 13 amino acids. The CDR3 coding sequence is TGCGCCAGCAGCTGGGACAGCTCCTACGAGCAGTACTTC. Translating it yields CASSWDSSYEQYF.

The chain combines TRBV6-1 with TRBJ1-5; D is unresolved. Trimming took 2 bases from V and 5 from J, leaving 10 bases between them. CDR3 length: 14 residues. Germline V gives CDR1 MNHNS, CDR2 SASEGT. The CDR3 region is CASSELRRDQPQHF. Written as DNA, the CDR3 is TGTGCCAGCAGTGAACTAAGGCGGGATCAGCCCCAGCATTTT.

The CDR3 DNA is TGTGCCAGCAGCTTCTCTAGCGGTCCCTACGAGCAGTACTTC. This gives the protein CASSFSSGPYEQYF. The chain has TRBV7-9 and TRBJ2-5, with 7 nucleotides matching TRBD2. Matching the DNA end better, TRBJ2-7 makes the J call doubtful. CDR3 length equals 14 residues. Germline lookup yields CDR1 SEHNR and CDR2 FQNEAQ (reference sequence).

The chain carries TRBV7-2 and TRBJ2-7; D gene unclear. The CDR3 runs to 13 residues. The V and J ends lost 4 bases and 0 bases respectively, with 7 bases between them. CDR1 SGHTA and CDR2 FQGNSA come from the germline V gene. This CDR3 is CASSSRPSYEQYF. In DNA form, the CDR3 reads TGTGCCAGCAGCTCGAGGCCCTCCTACGAGCAGTACTTC.

The chain combines TRBV14 with TRBJ2-4, with D tentatively TRBD1 (6 bases). CDR1 SGHDN and CDR2 FVKESK come from the germline V gene. V shed 4 bases and J shed 4 bases, with 20 bases lying between them. The CDR3 runs to 17 residues. The CDR3 DNA sequence: TGTGCCAGCAGCCCCAGACAGGTGGATAGGGGAAAAAACATTCAGTACTTC. This translates into CASSPRQVDRGKNIQYF.

This chain connects TRBV7-8 to TRBJ1-1; D is unclear. The CDR3 extends over 15 amino acids. Germline CDR1 and CDR2: SGHVS and FQNEAQ. Trimming shortened V by 3 bases and J by 0 bases, and 11 bases separated the two germline ends. CDR3 in amino acids: CASSFLDSMNTEAFF. As DNA, the CDR3 is TGTGCCAGCAGCTTCTTAGACTCCATGAACACTGAAGCTTTCTTT.

Written as DNA, the CDR3 is TGTGCCAGCAGTGAAGCGGGGGGTGGCGGCGGCGCTGAAGCTTTCTTT. It is translated as CASSEAGGGGGAEAFF. The chain joins TRBV6-1 to TRBJ1-1; a possible D gene is TRBD1 (5 bases). The CDR3 contains 16 residues. Per the germline V gene, CDR1 is MNHNS and CDR2 is SASEGT. V was cut by 0 bases and J by 6 bases, with 17 bases left in between.

The chain combines TRBV5-4 with TRBJ1-6; 12 positions agree with TRBD1. J lost 10 bases, V lost 4 bases, and 12 bases had no gene match. CDR1 and CDR2 from the germline V gene are SGHNT and YYREEE (reference sequence). This CDR3 is 17 amino acids long. The CDR3 nucleotides are TGTGCCAGCAGCAGATCCGGGACAGGGGGCTCTAGCTCACCCCTCCACTTT. Translation: CASSRSGTGGSSSPLHF.

The rearrangement joins TRBV6-6 to TRBJ2-2, with TRBD2 matching over 8 bases. This CDR3 has 14 residues. V shed 7 bases and J 1 base; nucleotides not matched to a gene: 2. Per germline, CDR1 MNHNY and CDR2 SVGAGI (reference sequence). The CDR3 protein is CASIAGGNTGELFF. As DNA, the CDR3 is TGTGCCAGCATTGCGGGGGGGAACACCGGGGAGCTGTTTTTT.

This clone was observed once. The genes are TRBV13 and TRBJ2-2; TRBD1 matches at 9 bases. CDR3 size: 16 residues. After removal of 5 bases from V and 3 bases from J, the junction contained 7 bases not matched to a gene. From germline, CDR1 is PRHDT and CDR2 FYEKMQ (reference sequence). For the CDR3, the DNA is TGTGCCAGCAGCCCTTTTAGACAGGGGGACACCGGGGAGCTGTTTTTT. This codes for CASSPFRQGDTGELFF.